Sequencing of this TCR beta chain was carried out in a study of blood T cell repertoires in COVID-19. Study details: The United States, Italy and Spain supplied acute and convalescent COVID-19 samples. Sample material is recorded as cDNA or gDNA derived from T cells, B-cell-depleted T cells, or PBMCs.

How the authors handled the data: Researchers report that nucleated cell counts were estimated from reference gene primer amplification. Repertoires were generated with immunoSEQ multiplex PCR, while TCRdb's copy carries only in-frame clones and drops some. Clone size and the V and J calls come from that table; the DNA yielded D and trimming. Among about 68,000 clones listed, more than 70% were seen once. V shed 3 bases and J 0 bases; nucleotides not matched to a gene: 1. The germline gives CDR1 LGHDT, CDR2 YNNKEL (reference sequence). This CDR3 has 15 amino acids. Material for sequencing was peripheral blood. The chain links TRBV3-1 (or the pseudogene TRBV3-2) to TRBJ2-1, with 8 bases matching TRBD1. The sequence was obtained from a man over 45 with active COVID-19. Written as DNA, the CDR3 is TGTGCCAGCAGCCAGGACAGGGCCTCCTACAATGAGCAGTTCTTC. This codes for CASSQDRASYNEQFF.